The 18 T cell receptor beta chains reported below all come from one sample, sequenced in a study of blood T cell repertoires in COVID-19. Sequenced by immunoSEQ multiplex PCR; TCRdb stores in-frame clones only, minus some. The data hold hundreds of thousands of clones, with 70% to 90% observed a single time. Sequencing input: peripheral blood. These receptors originate from a woman between 55 and 75 years old with COVID-19, enrolled during active disease.

The chain uses TRBV4-2 and TRBJ1-1, with D possibly TRBD1 on 6 matching bases. CDR3 length: 16 amino acids. Deletions cut 0 bases from V and 2 bases from J, with 13 bases between. Germline V CDR1 and CDR2: LGHNA, YNFKEQ. The CDR3 nucleotides read TGTGCCAGCAGCCAAGATCTTCGGGGGGCCAACACTGAAGCTTTCTTT. It is translated as CASSQDLRGANTEAFF.

The rearrangement uses TRBV12-3 or TRBV12-4 and TRBJ2-1, with TRBD2 identical over 8 bases. The CDR3 has 13 amino acids. V gave up 10 bases and J gave up 5 bases; unmatched junction bases: 7. CDR3 region: CANTLAAHNEQFF. The CDR3, as DNA: TGTGCCAACACACTAGCGGCCCACAATGAGCAGTTCTTC.

V and J are TRBV28 and TRBJ1-2; D unclear. Trimming took 6 bases from V and 5 from J, leaving 13 bases between them. The CDR3 length is 13 residues. The germline V gene encodes CDR1 MDHEN and CDR2 SYDVKM. This CDR3 reads CASSLRTGYGYTF. CDR3 sequence (DNA): TGTGCCAGCAGCCTTCGGACGGGGTATGGCTACACCTTC.

The chain has TRBV5-1 and TRBJ2-3; 13 bases align to TRBD2. Germline trimming cut 6 bases from V and 6 bases from J; bases unmatched to any gene: 13. CDR1 SGHRS and CDR2 YFSETQ come from the germline V gene. The CDR3 length is 17 residues. The CDR3 loop reads CASTILAGGPALDTQYF. CDR3 nucleotides: TGCGCCAGCACAATACTAGCGGGGGGGCCGGCCTTGGATACGCAGTATTTT.

This clone was observed a single time. The DNA of the CDR3 is TGCGCCAGCAGTGCGATCAGGGGTATCACTGAAGCTTTCTTT. Translated, it gives CASSAIRGITEAFF. The genes are TRBV5-1 and TRBJ1-1, with D maybe TRBD1 (6 bases). Germline CDR1 and CDR2: SGHRS and YFSETQ. The CDR3 has 14 residues. Trimming cost V 5 bases and J 4 bases, with 15 bases left between them.

The DNA for the CDR3 is TGTGCCAGCTCACACTTGGGAGGGAACACTGAAGCTTTCTTT. Translated, it gives CASSHLGGNTEAFF. This chain joins TRBV18 and TRBJ1-1; D unresolved. The CDR3 length is 14 residues. V dropped 4 bases and J dropped 1 base, with 10 bases sitting between them. Germline V gene sequence: CDR1 KGHSH, CDR2 LQKENI.

The genes are TRBV10-3 and TRBJ2-3; possible D gene TRBD1, 6 bases. This CDR3 has 14 residues. In germline, CDR1 is ENHRY, CDR2 SYGVKD. Deletions cut 6 bases from V and 4 bases from J, with 14 bases between. CDR3 coding DNA: TGTGCCATCAGGAGGGACAACGGGGCAGATACGCAGTATTTT. Translating it yields CAIRRDNGADTQYF.

This CDR3 reads CASSQGANTDTQYF. The DNA for the CDR3 is TGTGCCAGCTCACAGGGGGCGAACACAGATACGCAGTATTTT. The chain couples TRBV2 to TRBJ2-3, with TRBD1 matching 9 bases. This CDR3 is 14 amino acids long. Germline assignment: CDR1 SNHLY and CDR2 FYNNEI. V lost 8 bases and J lost 2; bases outside the gene matches: 5.

The chain employs TRBV3-1 (or the pseudogene TRBV3-2) and TRBJ1-6; D gene unclear. Trimming removed 3 bases at V and 10 bases at J, with 19 bases between. CDR1 is LGHDT, CDR2 YNNKEL, per germline (reference sequence). The length of the CDR3 is 16 residues. The CDR3 is CASSHFPPDGKSPLHF. CDR3 coding DNA: TGTGCCAGCAGCCACTTCCCGCCGGACGGGAAATCACCCCTCCACTTT.

The V gene is TRBV19, the J gene TRBJ2-2; D is uncertain. Trimming shortened V by 7 bases and J by 2 bases, and 8 bases separated the two germline ends. The CDR3 contains 13 residues. Germline V lookup: CDR1 LNHDA, CDR2 SQIVND (reference sequence). The DNA for the CDR3 is TGTGCCAGTATGGGCAGAAACACCGGGGAGCTGTTTTTT. Protein: CASMGRNTGELFF. The variable domain in full, completed from reference TRBV19 and TRBJ2-2, reads DGGITQSPKYLFRKEGQNVTLSCEQNLNHDAMYWYRQDPGQGLRLIYYSQIVNDFQKGDIAEGYSVSREKKESFPLTVTSAQKNPTAFYLCASMGRNTGELFFGEGSRLTVL.

This clone is a singleton in its sample. The chain recombines TRBV28 with TRBJ2-7; 7 bases map to TRBD2. Per the germline V gene, CDR1 is MDHEN and CDR2 is SYDVKM. The CDR3 is made up of 18 amino acids. V trimming: 4 bases; J trimming: 6 bases; junction bases outside the gene matches: 21. The CDR3 DNA is TGTGCCAGCAGTTCGAATGGGGGGTCGGGGGGAAAGCCGTTCGAGCAGTACTTC. It translates to CASSSNGGSGGKPFEQYF.

The rearrangement joins TRBV6-2 or TRBV6-3 to TRBJ1-1; D remains ambiguous. The germline gives CDR1 MNHEY, CDR2 SVGEGT. The V end was cut by 2 bases, the J end by 2 bases, with 6 bases between. This CDR3 is built from 13 residues. CDR3 sequence reads: CASSYAGNTEAFF. As DNA, the CDR3 is TGTGCCAGCAGTTACGCGGGTAACACTGAAGCTTTCTTT.

The chain carries TRBV27 and TRBJ1-2; TRBD1 matches 9 bases. CDR3 length equals 14 residues. J gave up 5 bases and V 4 bases, and 5 bases lay outside the gene matches. The germline CDR1 and CDR2 sequences are MNHEY and SMNVEV (reference sequence). CDR3 amino acids: CASSYRGLEYGYTF. The CDR3 nucleotides read TGTGCCAGCAGTTACAGGGGGCTGGAGTATGGCTACACCTTC.

This sequence joins TRBV6-6 and TRBJ2-7; 7 bases match TRBD1. This CDR3 is built from 12 residues. Per the germline V gene, CDR1 is MNHNY and CDR2 is SVGAGI (reference sequence). Germline trimming cut 10 bases from V and 2 bases from J; bases unmatched to any gene: 5. This CDR3 is CAIRDSTYEQYF. CDR3 sequence (DNA): TGTGCCATACGGGACAGTACCTACGAGCAGTACTTC.

This clone was seen a handful of times. V and J are TRBV11-2 and TRBJ2-2; perhaps TRBD1 as D (5 bases). The CDR3 is 14 amino acids. Between the trimmed V and J ends, which lost 0 bases and 4 bases, there was a span of 6 bases. The V gene's germline CDR1 is SGHAT and CDR2 FQNNGV. The CDR3 loop reads CASSLDRVTGELFF. For the CDR3, the DNA is TGTGCCAGCAGCTTAGACAGGGTCACCGGGGAGCTGTTTTTT. The whole variable domain, filled in from reference TRBV11-2 and TRBJ2-2, reads EAGVAQSPRYKIIEKRQSVAFWCNPISGHATLYWYQQILGQGPKLLIQFQNNGVVDDSQLPKDRFSAERLKGVDSTLKIQPAKLEDSAVYLCASSLDRVTGELFFGEGSRLTVL.

J is TRBJ2-1 and V is TRBV4-1; 8 bases are a match to TRBD2. CDR3 size: 17 residues. The V gene end was trimmed by 10 bases and the J gene end by 0 bases; junction bases not matched to a gene: 14. Germline V gene sequence: CDR1 MGHRA, CDR2 YSYEKL. DNA of the CDR3: TGCGCCACGAGGCTGCGGGGGGAATTAAGCTCCTACAATGAGCAGTTCTTC. It codes for CATRLRGELSSYNEQFF.

The chain carries TRBV5-5 and TRBJ2-2; tentatively, D is TRBD1 (6 bases). The length of the CDR3 is 17 residues. CDR1 is SGHKS and CDR2 is YYEKEE in the germline V gene (reference sequence). Trimming cost V 2 bases and J 3 bases, with 17 bases left between them. The CDR3 is CASSLGSWGLDTGELFF. DNA of the CDR3: TGTGCCAGCAGCTTAGGTTCATGGGGGCTGGACACCGGGGAGCTGTTTTTT.

V gene TRBV18 combines with J gene TRBJ1-1; TRBD1 matches at 8 bases. The CDR3 is 19 amino acids. In germline, CDR1 is KGHSH, CDR2 LQKENI. The V gene end was trimmed by 4 bases and the J gene end by 0 bases; junction bases not matched to a gene: 16. The CDR3, as DNA: TGTGCCAGCTCACAACAGGGGGTCCCCTCCAGCCGCATGAACACTGAAGCTTTCTTT. Protein: CASSQQGVPSSRMNTEAFF.